Listed here are 12 T cell receptor beta chains from one sample, sequenced in a study of regulatory T cells in long-lasting Graves disease. iRepertoire HTBI primers and Arm-PCR of CDR3 regions built TCR beta libraries. MiXCR, run by TCRdb on the multiplex PCR reads, gives a single entry per CDR3 protein. The sample carries 360,000 or so distinct CDR3 sequences, over 9.5% recorded once. Time point here: newly diagnosed GD, antithyroid drugs for less than 3 months. With RNA extracted from PBMCs as input, the TCR library was made. The sample was also linked to a second study, of T cells in Graves' hyperthyroidism and ophthalmopathy.

Sample: peripheral blood mononuclear cells (PBMCs), taken at new diagnosis, from a patient treated with antithyroid drugs. The receptors were gathered from a woman aged 18-29 years with Graves disease.

The rearrangement uses TRBV6-5 and TRBJ2-1; possibly TRBD1 for D (8 bases). The CDR3 runs 17 residues. From germline, CDR1 is MNHEY and CDR2 SVGAGI. Trimming removed 2 bases at V and 7 bases at J, with 21 bases between. The CDR3: CASSYGRLAYRGNEQFF. DNA for the CDR3: TGTGCCAGCAGTTACGGCAGACTAGCTTACAGGGGGAATGAGCAGTTCTTC.

This clonotype was seen repeatedly, ten times or more. The chain is built from TRBV27 and TRBJ2-5; 8 bases agree with TRBD2. V was pared by 2 bases and J by 4 bases, with 6 bases of the junction left unmatched. The CDR3 loop spans 15 amino acids. The germline gives CDR1 MNHEY, CDR2 SMNVEV (reference sequence). This CDR3 is CASSLEGLGVETQYF. The CDR3 nucleotides read TGTGCCAGCAGTTTAGAGGGACTAGGGGTAGAGACCCAGTACTTC.

There are many counts of this clonotype. The chain couples TRBV28 to TRBJ2-1; the match to TRBD2 covers 14 bases. CDR3 length: 17 residues. Germline V CDR1 and CDR2: MDHEN, SYDVKM. The V and J ends lost 7 bases and 9 bases, in that order; junction bases with no gene match: 14. CDR3 amino acids: CASKVAGLAGDLSEQFF. For the CDR3, the DNA is TGTGCCAGCAAGGTCGCGGGACTAGCGGGGGACCTGAGTGAGCAGTTCTTC.

This clonotype was seen ten or more times. V is TRBV20-1 and J is TRBJ1-4; possible D gene TRBD1, 6 bases. There are 15 residues in the CDR3. V lost 1 base and J 8 bases, leaving 17 bases between the germline ends. Per the germline V gene, CDR1 is DFQATT and CDR2 is SNEGSKA (reference sequence). CDR3 sequence: CSARASGTPWEKLFF. CDR3 bases: TGCAGTGCTAGAGCGTCGGGGACACCCTGGGAAAAACTGTTTTTT.

The chain employs TRBV6-1 and TRBJ1-4; 9 bases align to TRBD1. The CDR3 covers 14 residues. In germline, CDR1 is MNHNS, CDR2 SASEGT. Trimming at V came to 7 bases and at J to 10 bases, leaving 10 bases not matched to a gene. CDR3 in amino acids: CASTLDRGGGKLFF. The CDR3 nucleotides are TGTGCCAGCACATTGGACAGGGGAGGGGGAAAACTGTTTTTT.

This clonotype was detected many times. The chain carries TRBV7-2 and TRBJ1-1, with a tentative D call TRBD1 (6 bases). V was cut by 2 bases and J by 0 bases, with 13 bases left in between. The CDR3 contains 16 residues. The germline gives CDR1 SGHTA, CDR2 FQGNSA. The CDR3 DNA reads as TGTGCCAGCAGCTTACCAGCTTGGGACATGAACACTGAAGCTTTCTTT. This codes for CASSLPAWDMNTEAFF.

This clonotype has at least ten counts. The chain recombines TRBV7-2 with TRBJ1-5; D is unresolved. V shed 2 bases and J shed 6 bases, with 8 bases lying between them. CDR1 and CDR2 (germline): SGHTA, FQGNSA. The CDR3 runs 13 residues. The CDR3 here is CASSLKLGQPQHF. The CDR3 region has the DNA TGTGCCAGCAGCTTAAAGCTGGGTCAGCCCCAGCATTTT.

The chain joins TRBV20-1 to TRBJ2-1; perhaps TRBD2 as D (5 bases). The ends were cut back, 1 base at V and 2 bases at J, with 12 bases in the middle. The CDR3 is 15 amino acids. CDR1 and CDR2 (germline): DFQATT, SNEGSKA (reference sequence). The CDR3 loop is CSARGGAEAYNEQFF. In DNA, the CDR3 is TGCAGTGCTAGAGGGGGAGCCGAGGCCTACAATGAGCAGTTCTTC.

Ten or more counts support this clonotype. J is TRBJ1-4 and V is TRBV2; a possible D gene is TRBD1 (5 bases). Germline CDR1 is SNHLY and CDR2 is FYNNEI. The CDR3 extends over 15 amino acids. V lost 8 bases and J 8 bases, leaving 21 bases between the germline ends. CDR3 amino acids: CASGLSGTGLEKLFF. CDR3 nucleotide sequence: TGTGCCAGCGGATTATCCGGGACTGGCCTCGAAAAACTGTTTTTT.

This clonotype was found a few times. This chain uses TRBV29-1 with TRBJ1-1, with unresolved D. V was cut by 8 bases and J by 1 base, with 11 bases left in between. The CDR3 runs 12 residues. Germline CDR1 SQVTM, CDR2 ANQGSEA. CDR3 loop: CSLRTGNTEAFF. CDR3 sequence (DNA): TGCAGCTTACGGACGGGGAACACTGAAGCTTTCTTT.

This clonotype has ten or more counts. The chain has TRBV13 and TRBJ1-1; D is uncertain. Germline V gene lookup returns CDR1 PRHDT and CDR2 FYEKMQ (reference sequence). The CDR3 totals 15 residues. Trimming removed 3 bases at V and 0 bases at J, with 11 bases between. CDR3 nucleotide sequence: TGTGCCAGCAGCTTCTTAGGTCATATGAACACTGAAGCTTTCTTT. This codes for CASSFLGHMNTEAFF.

This rearrangement joins TRBV5-1 to TRBJ1-2; no definite D call. The V gene lost 1 base and the J gene lost 8 bases, with 18 bases spanning the gap. The CDR3 length is 15 residues. The germline CDR1 and CDR2 sequences are SGHRS and YFSETQ. This CDR3 reads CASSLIGLGYQGYTF. CDR3 in DNA: TGCGCCAGCAGCTTGATAGGGTTGGGCTATCAGGGCTACACCTTC.